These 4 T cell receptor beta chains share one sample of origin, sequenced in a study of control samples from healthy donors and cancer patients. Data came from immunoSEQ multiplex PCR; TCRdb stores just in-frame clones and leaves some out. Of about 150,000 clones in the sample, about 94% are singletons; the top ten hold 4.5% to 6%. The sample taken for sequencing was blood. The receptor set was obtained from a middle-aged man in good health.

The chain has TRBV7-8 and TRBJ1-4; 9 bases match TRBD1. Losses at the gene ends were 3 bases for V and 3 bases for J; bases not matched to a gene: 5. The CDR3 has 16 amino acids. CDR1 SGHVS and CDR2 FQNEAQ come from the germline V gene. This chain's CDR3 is CASSLNNRGPNEKLFF. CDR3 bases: TGTGCCAGCAGCTTGAATAACAGGGGGCCTAATGAAAAACTGTTTTTT.

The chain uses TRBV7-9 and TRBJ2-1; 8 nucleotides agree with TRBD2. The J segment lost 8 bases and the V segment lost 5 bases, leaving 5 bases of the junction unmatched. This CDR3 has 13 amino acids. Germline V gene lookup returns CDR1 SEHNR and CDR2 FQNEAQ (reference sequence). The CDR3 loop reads CASSEILADEQFF. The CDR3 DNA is TGTGCCAGCAGCGAAATACTAGCGGATGAGCAGTTCTTC.

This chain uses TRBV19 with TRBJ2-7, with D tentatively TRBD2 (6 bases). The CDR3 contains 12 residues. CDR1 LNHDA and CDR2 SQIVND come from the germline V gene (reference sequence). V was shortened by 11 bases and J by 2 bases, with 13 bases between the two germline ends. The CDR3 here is CAPGEIPYEQYF. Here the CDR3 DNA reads TGTGCCCCGGGGGAGATCCCCTACGAGCAGTACTTC.

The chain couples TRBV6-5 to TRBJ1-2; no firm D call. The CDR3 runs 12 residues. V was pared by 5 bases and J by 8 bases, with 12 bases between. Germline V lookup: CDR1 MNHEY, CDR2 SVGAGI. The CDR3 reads CASSRNREGYTF. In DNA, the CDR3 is TGTGCCAGCAGTAGAAACCGTGAAGGCTACACCTTC.